Below, 25 T cell receptor beta chains from the same sample are listed, as sequenced in a study of shared clonotypes between healthy human individuals. This table comes from immunoSEQ multiplex PCR, and its TCRdb copy is limited to in-frame clones, with some not included. The profile shows a few million clones, approximately 90% of them singletons. Sequenced sample: naive CD4+ T cells sorted from blood. Specified subset: CD45RA+ positively selected. These receptors were taken from a man between 18 and 35 years old in good health.

This sequence joins TRBV19 and TRBJ2-7; D remains ambiguous. The CDR3 is made up of 14 amino acids. Trimming removed 1 base at V and 0 bases at J, with 7 bases between. Germline V lookup: CDR1 LNHDA, CDR2 SQIVND (reference sequence). The CDR3 spells CASSIVASSYEQYF. CDR3 DNA: TGTGCCAGTAGTATAGTGGCTAGCTCCTACGAGCAGTACTTC. The variable domain in full, with the rest retrieved from reference TRBV19 and TRBJ2-7, is DGGITQSPKYLFRKEGQNVTLSCEQNLNHDAMYWYRQDPGQGLRLIYYSQIVNDFQKGDIAEGYSVSREKKESFPLTVTSAQKNPTAFYLCASSIVASSYEQYFGPGTRLTVT.

The V and J genes are TRBV19 and TRBJ1-1, with 9 bases that match TRBD1. The CDR3 runs 14 residues. Germline CDR1 reads LNHDA; CDR2 reads SQIVND (reference sequence). V lost 8 bases to trimming and J lost 4 bases; unmatched junction nucleotides: 8. The DNA for the CDR3 is TGTGCCAGTCGTGGACAGGGGAAGGGCACTGAAGCTTTCTTT. Translating it yields CASRGQGKGTEAFF.

The J gene is TRBJ1-2, the V gene TRBV2; 8 positions match TRBD1. This CDR3 is built from 14 residues. The V gene's germline CDR1 is SNHLY and CDR2 FYNNEI. V trimming: 6 bases; J trimming: 6 bases; junction bases outside the gene matches: 9. The DNA for the CDR3 is TGTGCCAGCAGACCTCCACAGGGGGGCCATGGCTACACCTTC. It is translated as CASRPPQGGHGYTF.

V gene TRBV18 combines with J gene TRBJ1-5; D call uncertain. The CDR3 length is 14 residues. Per the germline V gene, CDR1 is KGHSH and CDR2 is LQKENI. Trimming took off 6 bases at V and 0 bases at J, with 9 bases between the two ends. The chain's CDR3 is CASSPPYSNQPQHF. The DNA for the CDR3 is TGTGCCAGCTCCCCTCCGTATAGCAATCAGCCCCAGCATTTT. The variable domain in full, completed from reference TRBV18 and TRBJ1-5, reads NAGVMQNPRHLVRRRGQEARLRCSPMKGHSHVYWYRQLPEEGLKFMVYLQKENIIDESGMPKERFSAEFPKEGPSILRIQQVVRGDSAAYFCASSPPYSNQPQHFGDGTRLSIL.

The chain carries TRBV4-3 and TRBJ1-1; D might be TRBD1 (5 bases). The length of the CDR3 is 15 residues. Trimming removed 0 bases at V and 6 bases at J, with 14 bases between. The germline CDR1 and CDR2 sequences are LGHNA and YSLEER. For the CDR3, the DNA is TGCGCCAGCAGCCAAGATAGGGGAGGAGTGCCTGAAGCTTTCTTT. It codes for CASSQDRGGVPEAFF.

The rearrangement uses TRBV28 and TRBJ2-7; D could derive from TRBD1 or TRBD2 (5 bases each). V was clipped by 8 bases and J by 2 bases, with 10 bases between them. From germline, CDR1 is MDHEN and CDR2 SYDVKM. There are 12 residues in the CDR3. The CDR3 here is CASEGRAYEQYF. As DNA, the CDR3 is TGTGCCAGCGAGGGGCGCGCCTACGAGCAGTACTTC.

The chain links TRBV6-4 to TRBJ2-2; D gene unclear. CDR1 and CDR2 from the germline V gene are MRHNA and SNTAGT. Between the trimmed V and J ends, which lost 4 bases and 7 bases, there was a span of 10 bases. The CDR3 runs 13 residues. CDR3 in DNA: TGTGCCAGCAGTGCCTCCAGAGTCGGGGAGCTGTTTTTT. It encodes CASSASRVGELFF.

This chain links TRBV5-1 with TRBJ1-1, with D possibly TRBD1 on 6 matching bases. The germline gives CDR1 SGHRS, CDR2 YFSETQ. V was shortened by 5 bases and J by 4 bases, with 12 bases between the two germline ends. The CDR3 length is 13 residues. The CDR3 DNA reads as TGCGCCAGCAGACAGGGAGAGAGCACTGAAGCTTTCTTT. Its protein product is CASRQGESTEAFF.

V usage is TRBV5-6 and J usage is TRBJ2-5, with a tentative D call TRBD2 (5 bases). Germline lookup yields CDR1 SGHDT and CDR2 YYEEEE. Between the trimmed V and J ends, which lost 3 bases and 3 bases, there was a span of 15 bases. The CDR3 contains 15 residues. The DNA for the CDR3 is TGTGCCAGCAGCTCGAGGGTGGAGTACAAAGAGACCCAGTACTTC. The encoded protein is CASSSRVEYKETQYF.

This clone is a singleton in its sample. Other nucleotide sequences from this sample produce the same CDR3. The chain recombines TRBV18 with TRBJ2-5; 7 bases line up with TRBD1. In germline, CDR1 is KGHSH, CDR2 LQKENI. The CDR3 length is 14 residues. J was trimmed by 1 base and V by 3 bases; bases with no gene match: 2. CDR3 amino acids: CASSPRQGQETQYF. CDR3 bases: TGTGCCAGCTCACCCAGACAGGGCCAAGAGACCCAGTACTTC.

The chain recombines TRBV28 with TRBJ2-7; D is uncertain. Germline CDR1 and CDR2: MDHEN and SYDVKM. CDR3 length: 12 amino acids. The ends were cut back, 6 bases at V and 3 bases at J, with 9 bases in the middle. As DNA, the CDR3 is TGTGCCAGCAGGGCCCCCTTCTACGAGCAGTACTTC. Translating it yields CASRAPFYEQYF.

V is TRBV15 and J is TRBJ2-7, with 8 bases aligning to TRBD1. This CDR3 spans 16 amino acids. J was trimmed by 5 bases and V by 2 bases; bases with no gene match: 11. Germline V gene sequence: CDR1 LNHNV, CDR2 YYDKDF (reference sequence). CDR3 sequence: CATSRRSTGTGDEQYF. CDR3 sequence (DNA): TGTGCCACCAGCAGACGAAGCACCGGGACAGGCGACGAGCAGTACTTC.

DNA of the CDR3: TGTGCCAGCAGGGGGACAGGGGGAAGGATAGAGACCCAGTACTTC. It specifies CASRGTGGRIETQYF. V gene TRBV28 combines with J gene TRBJ2-5, with TRBD1 identical over 11 bases. Germline V gene lookup returns CDR1 MDHEN and CDR2 SYDVKM. The CDR3 is made up of 15 amino acids. With 6 bases clipped from V and 4 bases from J, the junction kept 7 bases outside the gene matches.

This chain connects TRBV4-2 to TRBJ1-1, with 7 bases identical to TRBD1. This CDR3 has 15 residues. The trim removed 5 bases at V and 4 bases at J, leaving 10 bases unmatched. CDR1 is LGHNA, CDR2 YNFKEQ, per germline. The DNA for the CDR3 is TGTGCCAGCAGCTCGTCGTGGGGACAGCTCACTGAAGCTTTCTTT. Translating gives CASSSSWGQLTEAFF.

V usage is TRBV7-9 and J usage is TRBJ2-1; D remains ambiguous. Germline CDR1 is SEHNR and CDR2 is FQNEAQ (reference sequence). The CDR3 totals 15 residues. Trimming shortened V by 1 base and J by 8 bases, and 15 bases separated the two germline ends. CDR3 sequence reads: CASSLGPRILYEQFF. The CDR3 bases are TGTGCCAGCAGCTTAGGACCTCGTATTTTATATGAGCAGTTCTTC.

Comment on this clone: Other DNA sequences in the same sample also yield this CDR3. This chain connects TRBV18 to TRBJ1-1, with D tentatively TRBD1 (5 bases). The CDR3 loop spans 12 amino acids. Trimming cost V 5 bases and J 4 bases, with 8 bases left between them. From germline, CDR1 is KGHSH and CDR2 LQKENI. CDR3 protein: CASSSQGTEAFF. The CDR3 DNA follows: TGTGCCAGCTCATCGCAGGGCACTGAAGCTTTCTTT.

The chain employs TRBV27 and TRBJ2-7, with D uncertain. From germline, CDR1 is MNHEY and CDR2 SMNVEV (reference sequence). The CDR3 is 13 amino acids. V lost 3 bases and J 2 bases, leaving 8 bases between the germline ends. The chain's CDR3 is CASSFLGPYEQYF. CDR3 bases: TGTGCCAGCAGTTTTCTCGGTCCCTACGAGCAGTACTTC.

The V gene is TRBV4-3, the J gene TRBJ1-5; D is undetermined. V gave up 1 base and J gave up 0 bases, with 13 bases separating them. This CDR3 is 17 amino acids long. Germline loops: CDR1 LGHNA, CDR2 YSLEER. This CDR3 reads CASSQAGRKNSNQPQHF. CDR3 in DNA: TGCGCCAGCAGCCAAGCTGGGAGGAAAAATAGCAATCAGCCCCAGCATTTT.

The V call is TRBV30, the J call TRBJ2-5, with D hard to call. The CDR3 totals 13 residues. Germline V gene lookup returns CDR1 GTSNPN and CDR2 SVGIG (reference sequence). The V gene lost 5 bases and the J gene lost 2 bases, with 12 bases spanning the gap. The CDR3 loop reads CAWARILQETQYF. CDR3 in DNA: TGTGCCTGGGCTAGGATTCTTCAAGAGACCCAGTACTTC. The full variable domain, completed using reference TRBV30 and TRBJ2-5, is SQTIHQWPATLVQPVGSPLSLECTVEGTSNPNLYWYRQAAGRGLQLLFYSVGIGQISSEVPQNLSASRPQDRQFILSSKKLLLSDSGFYLCAWARILQETQYFGPGTRLLVL.

The rearrangement joins TRBV6-6 to TRBJ1-2; D is uncertain. Per the germline V gene, CDR1 is MNHNY and CDR2 is SVGAGI (reference sequence). V dropped 4 bases and J dropped 8 bases, with 8 bases sitting between them. The CDR3 length is 11 residues. The CDR3 DNA sequence: TGTGCCAGCAGTTGGTCTTGGGGCTACACCTTC. Translated, it gives CASSWSWGYTF.

The genes are TRBV11-3 and TRBJ2-5, with D uncertain. The CDR3 extends over 13 amino acids. Trimming removed 2 bases at V and 1 base at J, with 5 bases between. The germline V gene encodes CDR1 SGHNT and CDR2 YENEEA. CDR3 region: CASSLRAQETQYF. In DNA form, the CDR3 reads TGTGCCAGCAGCTTAAGGGCCCAAGAGACCCAGTACTTC.

In the case of this clone: The junction differs from germline at one of its ends, possibly a read error. The chain is built from TRBV5-1 and TRBJ1-6; no clear D. This CDR3 is 13 amino acids long. CDR1 is SGHRS and CDR2 is YFSETQ in the germline V gene. CDR3 DNA: TGCGCCAGCACCTTGACGGGGAATTCACCCCTCCACTTT. It specifies CASTLTGNSPLHF.

This sequence joins TRBV5-5 and TRBJ1-6; the D is unclear. This CDR3 comprises 15 residues. The ends were cut back, 0 bases at V and 6 bases at J, with 10 bases in the middle. Germline CDR1 reads SGHKS; CDR2 reads YYEKEE (reference sequence). The CDR3 sequence is CASSLEGVGNSPLHF. The CDR3 DNA sequence: TGTGCCAGCAGCTTGGAGGGAGTGGGTAATTCACCCCTCCACTTT.

The rearrangement uses TRBV7-9 and TRBJ2-1; D gene unclear. The CDR3 extends over 17 amino acids. Germline V lookup: CDR1 SEHNR, CDR2 FQNEAQ (reference sequence). V was trimmed by 3 bases and J by 4 bases, leaving 19 bases between them. The CDR3 sequence: CASSFSVSLNFYNEQFF. CDR3 nucleotide sequence: TGTGCCAGCAGCTTTTCAGTGAGCTTAAACTTTTACAATGAGCAGTTCTTC.

This clone showed up just a few times. The chain links TRBV19 to TRBJ1-1, with D possibly being TRBD1 (6 bases). Germline V gene data show CDR1 as LNHDA and CDR2 as SQIVND (reference sequence). CDR3 length: 13 amino acids. Trimming took 7 bases from V and 1 from J, leaving 10 bases between them. As DNA, the CDR3 is TGTGCCAGTAAAAGACAGGCGAACACTGAAGCTTTCTTT. Its protein is CASKRQANTEAFF. Supplemented by reference TRBV19 and TRBJ1-1, the full variable domain reads DGGITQSPKYLFRKEGQNVTLSCEQNLNHDAMYWYRQDPGQGLRLIYYSQIVNDFQKGDIAEGYSVSREKKESFPLTVTSAQKNPTAFYLCASKRQANTEAFFGQGTRLTVV.